Presented here are 2 T cell receptor beta chains from one specimen sequenced in a study of blood T cell repertoires in COVID-19. Some clones are missing from TCRdb's copy, which holds only in-frame ones; the method was immunoSEQ multiplex PCR. The table shows a few hundred thousand clones, with around 89% occurring only once. The sequenced material came from peripheral blood. Receptors originate from a woman in her thirties or forties who had recovered from COVID-19.

V gene TRBV6-5 combines with J gene TRBJ2-1; no definite D call. Trimming took off 2 bases at V and 9 bases at J, with 8 bases between the two ends. Germline assignment: CDR1 MNHEY and CDR2 SVGAGI. The CDR3 has 12 amino acids. CDR3 nucleotide sequence: TGTGCCAGCAGTTACGCCACGGGTGAGCAGTTCTTC. As protein: CASSYATGEQFF.

V and J are TRBV6-2 or TRBV6-3 and TRBJ2-6; 10 nucleotides agree with TRBD1. The CDR3 runs 18 residues. V shed 3 bases and J 1 base; nucleotides not matched to a gene: 6. CDR1 MNHEY and CDR2 SVGEGT come from the germline V gene. The CDR3: CASSYAGTGVSGANVLTF. The CDR3 DNA sequence: TGTGCCAGCAGTTATGCCGGGACAGGGGTGTCTGGGGCCAACGTCCTGACTTTC.